This TCR beta chain was observed in a study of shared clonotypes between healthy human individuals. A CD45RA-negative memory subset and a CD45RA+ naive subset were separated from the CD4+ cells. This clone was seen a handful of times. J gave up 7 bases and V 4 bases, and 12 bases lay outside the gene matches. The germline CDR1 and CDR2 sequences are SGHRS and YFSETQ. The CDR3 runs 15 residues. Sequencing was performed with immunoSEQ multiplex PCR; in TCRdb, only in-frame clones are kept and a portion is missing. Of about 2.4 million clones in the sample, approximately 93% are singletons; the top ten hold 0.36%.

The sample taken for sequencing was naive CD4+ T cells from PBMCs. The subset is: CD45RA+ positively selected. The rearrangement links TRBV5-1 to TRBJ2-7; 9 bases are shared with TRBD1. The source is a man between 18 and 29 years old in good health. Some clones in this sample may be carry-over from other donors' samples. The CDR3 DNA reads TGCGCCAGCAGCCTAGCCGGGACAGGGTTGGAAGAGCAGTACTTC. Translation gives CASSLAGTGLEEQYF.